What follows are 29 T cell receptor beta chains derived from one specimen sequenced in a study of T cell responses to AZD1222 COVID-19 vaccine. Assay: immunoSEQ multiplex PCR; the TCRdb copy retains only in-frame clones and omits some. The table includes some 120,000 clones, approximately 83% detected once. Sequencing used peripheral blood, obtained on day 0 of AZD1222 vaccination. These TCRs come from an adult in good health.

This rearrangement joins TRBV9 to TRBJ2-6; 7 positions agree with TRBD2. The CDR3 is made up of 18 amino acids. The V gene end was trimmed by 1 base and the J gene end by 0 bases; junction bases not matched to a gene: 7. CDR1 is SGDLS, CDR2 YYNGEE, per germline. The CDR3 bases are TGTGCCAGCAGCGTAAGCGGGAATCGGGTCTCTGGGGCCAACGTCCTGACTTTC. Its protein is CASSVSGNRVSGANVLTF.

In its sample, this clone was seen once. This CDR3 reads CASSSTGDYGYTF. The CDR3 DNA sequence: TGTGCCAGCAGTTCGACAGGGGACTATGGCTACACCTTC. The chain joins TRBV6-1 to TRBJ1-2, with 8 bases fitting TRBD1. The CDR3 extends over 13 amino acids. Per germline, CDR1 MNHNS and CDR2 SASEGT. V shed 5 bases and J 3 bases; nucleotides not matched to a gene: 2.

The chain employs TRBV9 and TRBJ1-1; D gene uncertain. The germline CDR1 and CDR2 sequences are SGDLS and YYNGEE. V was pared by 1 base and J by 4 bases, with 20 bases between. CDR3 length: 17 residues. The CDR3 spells CASSVSRTGDGGTEAFF. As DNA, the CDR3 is TGTGCCAGCAGCGTATCACGGACGGGAGATGGCGGCACTGAAGCTTTCTTT.

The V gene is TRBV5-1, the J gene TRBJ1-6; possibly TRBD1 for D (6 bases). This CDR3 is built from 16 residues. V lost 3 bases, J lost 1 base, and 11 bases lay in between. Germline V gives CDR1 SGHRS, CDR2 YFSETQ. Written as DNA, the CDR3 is TGCGCCAGCAGCTACCAACAGGGATCCTATAATTCACCCCTCCACTTT. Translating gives CASSYQQGSYNSPLHF.

The chain's CDR3 is CASSQASPNEKLFF. The DNA of the CDR3 is TGTGCCAGCAGCCAAGCCTCCCCTAATGAAAAACTGTTTTTT. The J gene is TRBJ1-4, the V gene TRBV4-2; D gene ambiguous. There are 14 residues in the CDR3. The germline gives CDR1 LGHNA, CDR2 YNFKEQ. V lost 1 base to trimming and J lost 3 bases, with 6 bases between them.

This CDR3 reads CASSFGADSYNEQFF. The CDR3, as DNA: TGTGCCAGCAGCTTTGGGGCGGATTCCTACAATGAGCAGTTCTTC. The chain has TRBV11-1 and TRBJ2-1, with D possibly matching TRBD1 (5 bases). V was clipped by 3 bases and J by 1 base, with 10 bases between them. Germline CDR1 SGHAT, CDR2 FQDESV (reference sequence). This CDR3 has 15 residues.

In DNA, the CDR3 is TGTGCCAGCAGCCAAAAGGGAGGAGGGGACGCCTACGAGCAGTACTTC. Translation: CASSQKGGGDAYEQYF. This chain connects TRBV7-9 to TRBJ2-7, with D maybe TRBD2 (6 bases). The CDR3 runs to 16 residues. Between the trimmed V and J ends, which lost 5 bases and 2 bases, there was a span of 19 bases. Germline assignment: CDR1 SEHNR and CDR2 FQNEAQ (reference sequence).

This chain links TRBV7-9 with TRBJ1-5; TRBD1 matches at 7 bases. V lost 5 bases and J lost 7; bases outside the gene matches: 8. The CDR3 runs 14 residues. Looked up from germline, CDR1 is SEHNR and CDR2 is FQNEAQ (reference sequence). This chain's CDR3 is CASSQGGAGQPQHF. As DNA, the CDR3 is TGTGCCAGCAGCCAGGGGGGGGCCGGCCAGCCCCAGCATTTT. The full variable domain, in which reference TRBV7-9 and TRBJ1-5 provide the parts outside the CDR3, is DTGVSQNPRHKITKRGQNVTFRCDPISEHNRLYWYRQTLGQGPEFLTYFQNEAQLEKSRLLSDRFSAERPKGSFSTLEIQRTEQGDSAMYLCASSQGGAGQPQHFGDGTRLSIL.

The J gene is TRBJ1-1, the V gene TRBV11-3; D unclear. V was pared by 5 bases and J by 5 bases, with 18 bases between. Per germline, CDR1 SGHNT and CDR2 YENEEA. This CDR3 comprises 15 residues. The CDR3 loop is CASSLSRGSGTEAFF. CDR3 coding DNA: TGTGCCAGCAGCCTAAGTAGAGGGTCGGGGACTGAAGCTTTCTTT.

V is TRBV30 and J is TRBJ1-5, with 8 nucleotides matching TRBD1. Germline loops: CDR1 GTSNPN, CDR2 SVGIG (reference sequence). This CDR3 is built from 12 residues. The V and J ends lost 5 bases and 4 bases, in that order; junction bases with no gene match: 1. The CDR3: CAWHRGNQPQHF. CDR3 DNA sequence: TGTGCCTGGCACAGGGGGAATCAGCCCCAGCATTTT. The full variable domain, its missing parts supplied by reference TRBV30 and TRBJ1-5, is SQTIHQWPATLVQPVGSPLSLECTVEGTSNPNLYWYRQAAGRGLQLLFYSVGIGQISSEVPQNLSASRPQDRQFILSSKKLLLSDSGFYLCAWHRGNQPQHFGDGTRLSIL.

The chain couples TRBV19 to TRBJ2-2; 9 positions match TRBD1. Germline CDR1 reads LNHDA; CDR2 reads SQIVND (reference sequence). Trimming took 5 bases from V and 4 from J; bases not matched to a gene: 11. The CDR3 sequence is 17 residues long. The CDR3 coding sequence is TGTGCCAGTAGTGGGGGGGACAGGGCCAGGTTCACCGGGGAGCTGTTTTTT. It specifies CASSGGDRARFTGELFF.

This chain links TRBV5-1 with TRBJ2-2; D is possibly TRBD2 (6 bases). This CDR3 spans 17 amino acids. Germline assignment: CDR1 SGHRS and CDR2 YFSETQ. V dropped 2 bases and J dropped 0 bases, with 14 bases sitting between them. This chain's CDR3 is CASSFKAGGTNTGELFF. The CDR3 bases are TGCGCCAGCAGCTTTAAGGCTGGCGGGACGAACACCGGGGAGCTGTTTTTT.

The DNA for the CDR3 is TGTGCCTGGAGTTCCGGGACAGGTGGTCTAGAGACCCAGTACTTC. The encoded protein is CAWSSGTGGLETQYF. This chain uses TRBV30 with TRBJ2-5, with 8 nucleotides matching TRBD1. The junction had 9 bases not matched to a gene; V was cut back by 2 bases and J by 4 bases. From germline, CDR1 is GTSNPN and CDR2 SVGIG (reference sequence). The CDR3 runs to 15 residues. Using reference TRBV30 and TRBJ2-5 for the parts outside the CDR3, the full variable domain is SQTIHQWPATLVQPVGSPLSLECTVEGTSNPNLYWYRQAAGRGLQLLFYSVGIGQISSEVPQNLSASRPQDRQFILSSKKLLLSDSGFYLCAWSSGTGGLETQYFGPGTRLLVL.

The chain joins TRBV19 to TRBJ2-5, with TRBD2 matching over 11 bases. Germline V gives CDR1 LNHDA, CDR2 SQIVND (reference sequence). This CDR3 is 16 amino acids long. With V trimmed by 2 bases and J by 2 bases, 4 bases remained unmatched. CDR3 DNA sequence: TGTGCCAGTAGTATAAATCGACTAGCGGGGCAAGAGACCCAGTACTTC. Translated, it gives CASSINRLAGQETQYF. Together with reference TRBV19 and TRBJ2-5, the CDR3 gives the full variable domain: DGGITQSPKYLFRKEGQNVTLSCEQNLNHDAMYWYRQDPGQGLRLIYYSQIVNDFQKGDIAEGYSVSREKKESFPLTVTSAQKNPTAFYLCASSINRLAGQETQYFGPGTRLLVL.

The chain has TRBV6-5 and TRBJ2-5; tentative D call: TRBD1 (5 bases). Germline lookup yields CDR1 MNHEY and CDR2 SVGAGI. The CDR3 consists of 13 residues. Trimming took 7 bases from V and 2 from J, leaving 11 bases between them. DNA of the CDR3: TGTGCCAGCAACTACGCAGGGCAAGAGACCCAGTACTTC. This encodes CASNYAGQETQYF.

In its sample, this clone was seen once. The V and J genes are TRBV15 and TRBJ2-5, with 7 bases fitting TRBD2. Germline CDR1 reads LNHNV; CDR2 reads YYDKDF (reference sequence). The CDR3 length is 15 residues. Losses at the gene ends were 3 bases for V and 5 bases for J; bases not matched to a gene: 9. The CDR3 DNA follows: TGTGCCACCAGCAGCTTGGCGGGAGCGGGCGAGACCCAGTACTTC. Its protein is CATSSLAGAGETQYF.

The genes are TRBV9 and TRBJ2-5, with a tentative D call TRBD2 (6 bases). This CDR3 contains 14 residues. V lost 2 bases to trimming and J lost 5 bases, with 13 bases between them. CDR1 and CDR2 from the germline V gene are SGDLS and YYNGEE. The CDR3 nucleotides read TGTGCCAGCAGCGTTTCGACGGGGAGGGAGACCCAGTACTTC. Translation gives CASSVSTGRETQYF. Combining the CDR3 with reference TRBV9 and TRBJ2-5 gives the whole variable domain DSGVTQTPKHLITATGQRVTLRCSPRSGDLSVYWYQQSLDQGLQFLIQYYNGEERAKGNILERFSAQQFPDLHSELNLSSLELGDSALYFCASSVSTGRETQYFGPGTRLLVL.

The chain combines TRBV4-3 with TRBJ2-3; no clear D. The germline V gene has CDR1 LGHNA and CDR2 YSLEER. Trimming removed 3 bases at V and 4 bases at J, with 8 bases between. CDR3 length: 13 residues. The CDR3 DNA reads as TGCGCCAGCAGCCACCGAGTCTCAGATACGCAGTATTTT. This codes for CASSHRVSDTQYF.

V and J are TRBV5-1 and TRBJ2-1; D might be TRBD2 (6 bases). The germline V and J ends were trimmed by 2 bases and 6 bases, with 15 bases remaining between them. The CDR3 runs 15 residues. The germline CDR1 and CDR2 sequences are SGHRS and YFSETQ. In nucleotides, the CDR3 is TGCGCCAGCAGCTTACTAGCAGGGACCCCCAATGAGCAGTTCTTC. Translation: CASSLLAGTPNEQFF.

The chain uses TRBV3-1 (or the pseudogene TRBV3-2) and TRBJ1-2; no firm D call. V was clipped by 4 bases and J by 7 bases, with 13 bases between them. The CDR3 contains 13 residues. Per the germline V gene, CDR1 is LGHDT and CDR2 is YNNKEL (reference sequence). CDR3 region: CASSPRLSTGYTF. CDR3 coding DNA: TGTGCCAGCAGCCCGCGTTTAAGTACTGGCTACACCTTC.

DNA for the CDR3: TGTGCCAGCACCCCCGAACCGGGGGGGCGGTGGACAGATACGCAGTATTTT. It specifies CASTPEPGGRWTDTQYF. This rearrangement joins TRBV28 to TRBJ2-3, with 8 bases identical to TRBD2. Trimming cost V 7 bases and J 3 bases; bases outside gene matches: 15. The CDR3 runs to 17 residues. CDR1 and CDR2 from the germline V gene are MDHEN and SYDVKM.

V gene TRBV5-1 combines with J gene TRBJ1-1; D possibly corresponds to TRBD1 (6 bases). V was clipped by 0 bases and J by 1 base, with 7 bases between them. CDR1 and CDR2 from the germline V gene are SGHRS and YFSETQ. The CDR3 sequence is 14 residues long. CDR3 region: CASSLGTENTEAFF. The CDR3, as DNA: TGCGCCAGCAGCTTGGGGACAGAGAACACTGAAGCTTTCTTT.

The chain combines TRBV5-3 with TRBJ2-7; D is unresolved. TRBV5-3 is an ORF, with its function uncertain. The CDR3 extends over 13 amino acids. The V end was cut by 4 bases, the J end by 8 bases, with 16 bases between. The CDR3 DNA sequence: TGTGCCAGAAGCGCCGGGTCTCCTAACAAGCAGTACTTC. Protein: CARSAGSPNKQYF.

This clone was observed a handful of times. The CDR3 protein is CASSLYRNTIYF. In DNA, the CDR3 is TGTGCCAGCAGCTTGTACCGAAACACCATATATTTT. The chain joins TRBV5-4 to TRBJ1-3; no clear D. This CDR3 is 12 amino acids long. With 1 base removed from V and 5 bases from J, the gap between germline ends came to 4 bases. From germline, CDR1 is SGHNT and CDR2 YYREEE (reference sequence).

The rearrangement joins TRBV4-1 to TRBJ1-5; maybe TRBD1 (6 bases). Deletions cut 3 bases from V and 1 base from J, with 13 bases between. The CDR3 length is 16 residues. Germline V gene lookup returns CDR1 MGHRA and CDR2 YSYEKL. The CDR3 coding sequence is TGCGCCAGCAGCCAGGGGCGGGGGGCGAGCAATCAGCCCCAGCATTTT. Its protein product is CASSQGRGASNQPQHF.

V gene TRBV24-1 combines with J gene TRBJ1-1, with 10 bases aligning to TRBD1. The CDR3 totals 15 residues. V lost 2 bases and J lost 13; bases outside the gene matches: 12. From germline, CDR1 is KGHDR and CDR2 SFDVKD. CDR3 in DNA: TGTGCCACCAGTGATTCCAGACAGGGGGCCTTACTGCTTTTCTTT. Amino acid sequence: CATSDSRQGALLLFF.

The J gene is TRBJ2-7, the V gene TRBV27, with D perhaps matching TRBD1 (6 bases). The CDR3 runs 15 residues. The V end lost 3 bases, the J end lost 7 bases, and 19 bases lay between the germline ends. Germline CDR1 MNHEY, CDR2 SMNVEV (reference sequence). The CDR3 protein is CASSFGKRGSGEQYF. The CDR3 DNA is TGTGCCAGCAGTTTCGGAAAAAGGGGGAGTGGGGAGCAGTACTTC.

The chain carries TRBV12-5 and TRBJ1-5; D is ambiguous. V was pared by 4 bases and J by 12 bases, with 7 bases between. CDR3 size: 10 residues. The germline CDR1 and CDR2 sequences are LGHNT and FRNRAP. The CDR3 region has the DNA TGTGCTAGTGGTTGGGCGGGCCAGCATTTT. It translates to CASGWAGQHF.

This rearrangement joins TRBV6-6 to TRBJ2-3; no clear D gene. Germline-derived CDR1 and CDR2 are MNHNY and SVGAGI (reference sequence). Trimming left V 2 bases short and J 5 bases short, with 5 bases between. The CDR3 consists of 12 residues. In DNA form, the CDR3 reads TGTGCCAGCAGTTACCTTCAAGATACGCAGTATTTT. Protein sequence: CASSYLQDTQYF.